The 18 T cell receptor beta chains presented below share a single source sample, sequenced in a study of cytotoxic CD8 clonotypes in ibrutinib-treated CLL. Generated by immunoSEQ multiplex PCR, the TCRdb table keeps only in-frame clones and is missing some. The sample consists of about 160,000 clones, 70% to 85% of them appearing once. Sequencing was performed on PBMCs, taken after 24 months of ibrutinib treatment. Receptor source: a human donor with chronic lymphocytic leukemia.

This clone came up once. This chain joins TRBV5-1 and TRBJ1-1; TRBD1 matches at 7 bases. The ends lost 9 bases at V and 2 bases at J; junction bases unmatched: 4. Germline V gene data show CDR1 as SGHRS and CDR2 as YFSETQ. The CDR3 is made up of 12 amino acids. The CDR3 nucleotides read TGCGCCACAGGACAGGTAAACACTGAAGCTTTCTTT. It is translated as CATGQVNTEAFF.

This clone showed up just once. The rearrangement uses TRBV2 and TRBJ1-2; D is unclear. Germline values: CDR1 SNHLY, CDR2 FYNNEI. The V gene lost 0 bases and the J gene lost 11 bases, with 7 bases spanning the gap. This CDR3 contains 11 residues. CDR3 DNA sequence: TGTGCCAGCAGTGAAGCAGCGACTTACACCTTC. Translation: CASSEAATYTF.

The CDR3 DNA reads as TGTGCCAGCAGTAGGCTAGCGGGGGGCTACTCCTACAATGAGCAGTTCTTC. Translation: CASSRLAGGYSYNEQFF. This chain joins TRBV2 and TRBJ2-1; TRBD2 aligns across 11 bases. CDR3 length: 17 amino acids. Germline CDR1 reads SNHLY; CDR2 reads FYNNEI. V shed 5 bases, J shed 0 bases, and the junction held 6 bases outside the gene matches.

This clone turned up a few times. This chain connects TRBV19 to TRBJ2-2; the match to TRBD2 covers 15 bases. The germline gives CDR1 LNHDA, CDR2 SQIVND (reference sequence). The CDR3 consists of 15 residues. Losses at the gene ends were 8 bases for V and 7 bases for J; bases not matched to a gene: 5. CDR3 sequence (DNA): TGTGCCAGTGGACTAGCGGGAGGGCCGTTCGGGGAGCTGTTTTTT. Protein product: CASGLAGGPFGELFF.

The rearrangement links TRBV7-9 to TRBJ1-2, with D unclear. Trimming cost V 2 bases and J 4 bases, with 8 bases left between them. In germline, CDR1 is SEHNR, CDR2 FQNEAQ (reference sequence). This CDR3 has 13 amino acids. The CDR3 loop is CASSLSPGYGYTF. CDR3 bases: TGTGCCAGCAGCTTATCACCCGGCTATGGCTACACCTTC.

The chain employs TRBV4-1 and TRBJ2-5, with 7 bases matching TRBD2. This CDR3 is built from 16 residues. The V segment lost 4 bases and the J segment 5 bases; nucleotides outside the gene matches: 13. CDR1 is MGHRA, CDR2 YSYEKL, per germline. This CDR3 reads CASSLQSGTGGETQYF. In DNA form, the CDR3 reads TGCGCCAGCAGCCTCCAAAGCGGGACCGGGGGGGAGACCCAGTACTTC.

The V call is TRBV14, the J call TRBJ2-1, with a weak D call TRBD1 (5 bases). This CDR3 has 16 amino acids. V was clipped by 8 bases and J by 3 bases, with 20 bases between them. CDR1 is SGHDN, CDR2 FVKESK, per germline. The CDR3 DNA sequence: TGTGCCAGCCGACAGACTTTCCCCGTAATCTACAATGAGCAGTTCTTC. Protein product: CASRQTFPVIYNEQFF.

The chain uses TRBV30 and TRBJ2-7; 11 bases line up with TRBD2. Germline V CDR1 and CDR2: GTSNPN, SVGIG (reference sequence). V was clipped by 2 bases and J by 2 bases; unmatched bases: 5. The CDR3 is 15 amino acids. CDR3 sequence (DNA): TGTGCCTGGAGTCTCGGGACTAGCGGAGCCTACGAGCAGTACTTC. Protein product: CAWSLGTSGAYEQYF.

J is TRBJ2-2 and V is TRBV7-2; D remains unclear. The V and J ends lost 5 bases and 7 bases respectively, with 14 bases between them. CDR1 and CDR2 from the germline V gene are SGHTA and FQGNSA. This CDR3 comprises 14 residues. The DNA for the CDR3 is TGTGCCAGCAGCCCTAGTACGGTCGTCGGGGAGCTGTTTTTT. This codes for CASSPSTVVGELFF.

The chain has TRBV5-1 and TRBJ2-1, with TRBD2 matching over 16 bases. With V trimmed by 4 bases and J by 9 bases, 4 bases remained unmatched. The CDR3 loop spans 15 amino acids. Germline CDR1 SGHRS, CDR2 YFSETQ. CDR3 sequence reads: CASSPGLAGGLEQFF. The DNA for the CDR3 is TGCGCCAGCAGCCCGGGACTAGCGGGGGGGCTTGAGCAGTTCTTC. The full variable domain, completed using reference TRBV5-1 and TRBJ2-1, is KAGVTQTPRYLIKTRGQQVTLSCSPISGHRSVSWYQQTPGQGLQFLFEYFSETQRNKGNFPGRFSGRQFSNSRSEMNVSTLELGDSALYLCASSPGLAGGLEQFFGPGTRLTVL.

V and J are TRBV7-8 and TRBJ1-5, with TRBD1 matching over 10 bases. The length of the CDR3 is 16 residues. The germline V gene has CDR1 SGHVS and CDR2 FQNEAQ. Germline trimming cut 2 bases from V and 2 bases from J; bases unmatched to any gene: 3. CDR3 sequence: CASSLRGTGGNQPQHF. CDR3 in DNA: TGTGCCAGCAGCTTAAGAGGGACAGGGGGCAATCAGCCCCAGCATTTT.

The chain links TRBV20-1 to TRBJ1-1; tentatively, D is TRBD1 (5 bases). The CDR3 contains 11 residues. Germline V gives CDR1 DFQATT, CDR2 SNEGSKA (reference sequence). Written as DNA, the CDR3 is TGCAGCGCCGACTTTCGGGGACAAGCTTTCTTT. Amino acids: CSADFRGQAFF.

The chain carries TRBV19 and TRBJ2-6; D possibly matches TRBD1 or TRBD2 (6 bases each). With 1 base removed from V and 4 bases from J, the gap between germline ends came to 11 bases. Looked up from germline, CDR1 is LNHDA and CDR2 is SQIVND (reference sequence). The CDR3 covers 16 residues. The CDR3 coding sequence is TGTGCCAGTAGTATAGGACGGGGGCCAGGGGCCAACGTCCTGACTTTC. Translating it yields CASSIGRGPGANVLTF. Using reference TRBV19 and TRBJ2-6 for the parts outside the CDR3, the full variable domain is DGGITQSPKYLFRKEGQNVTLSCEQNLNHDAMYWYRQDPGQGLRLIYYSQIVNDFQKGDIAEGYSVSREKKESFPLTVTSAQKNPTAFYLCASSIGRGPGANVLTFGAGSRLTVL.

The J gene is TRBJ1-1, the V gene TRBV5-6; possible D gene TRBD1, 5 bases. CDR1 and CDR2 from the germline V gene are SGHDT and YYEEEE. The CDR3 sequence is 15 residues long. V was cut by 0 bases and J by 8 bases, with 17 bases left in between. DNA of the CDR3: TGTGCCAGCAGCTTGGCCATCGGGGGTTCAGGGGAAGCTTTCTTT. Its translation: CASSLAIGGSGEAFF. The variable domain in full, completed from reference TRBV5-6 and TRBJ1-1, reads DAGVTQSPTHLIKTRGQQVTLRCSPKSGHDTVSWYQQALGQGPQFIFQYYEEEERQRGNFPDRFSGHQFPNYSSELNVNALLLGDSALYLCASSLAIGGSGEAFFGQGTRLTVV.

The sample holds one count of this clone. The CDR3 here is CASSPLGGISTDTQYF. CDR3 coding DNA: TGTGCCAGCAGCCCCCTTGGAGGCATAAGCACAGATACGCAGTATTTT. V gene TRBV9 combines with J gene TRBJ2-3, with D possibly being TRBD2 (5 bases). V was clipped by 4 bases and J by 0 bases, with 15 bases between them. The CDR3 extends over 16 amino acids. Germline V gene data show CDR1 as SGDLS and CDR2 as YYNGEE.

The genes are TRBV5-4 and TRBJ1-2; the match to TRBD1 covers 8 bases. The germline V gene encodes CDR1 SGHNT and CDR2 YYREEE (reference sequence). V shed 4 bases, J shed 6 bases, and the junction held 5 bases outside the gene matches. The CDR3 sequence is 13 residues long. Here the CDR3 reads CASSARGRNGYTF. In DNA, the CDR3 is TGTGCCAGCAGCGCCAGGGGGCGGAATGGCTACACCTTC. The full variable domain, rest sourced from reference TRBV5-4 and TRBJ1-2, is ETGVTQSPTHLIKTRGQQVTLRCSSQSGHNTVSWYQQALGQGPQFIFQYYREEENGRGNFPPRFSGLQFPNYSSELNVNALELDDSALYLCASSARGRNGYTFGSGTRLTVV.

The chain recombines TRBV18 with TRBJ1-2, with a possible D match to TRBD1 (5 bases). The CDR3 length is 15 residues. Germline lookup yields CDR1 KGHSH and CDR2 LQKENI. Between the trimmed V and J ends, which lost 1 base and 0 bases, there was a span of 9 bases. DNA of the CDR3: TGTGCCAGCTCACCACGGGGGGGAGCTAACTATGGCTACACCTTC. It yields the protein CASSPRGGANYGYTF.

The chain couples TRBV7-9 to TRBJ2-1; TRBD2 matches at 13 bases. V lost 1 base and J lost 3; bases outside the gene matches: 3. This CDR3 comprises 17 residues. From germline, CDR1 is SEHNR and CDR2 FQNEAQ (reference sequence). CDR3 bases: TGTGCCAGCAGCTTAGGACTAGCGGGAGGCCTCTACAATGAGCAGTTCTTC. This codes for CASSLGLAGGLYNEQFF.